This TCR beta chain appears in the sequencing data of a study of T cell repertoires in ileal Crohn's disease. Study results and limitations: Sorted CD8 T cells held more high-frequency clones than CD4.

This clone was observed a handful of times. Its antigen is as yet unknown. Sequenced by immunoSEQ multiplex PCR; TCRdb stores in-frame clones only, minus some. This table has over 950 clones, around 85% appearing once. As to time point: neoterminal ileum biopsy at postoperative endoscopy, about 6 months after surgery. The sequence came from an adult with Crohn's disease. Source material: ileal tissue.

This chain's CDR3 is CASRPPLIGGNQPQHF. The CDR3 nucleotides read TGTGCCAGCAGGCCGCCTCTAATAGGGGGCAATCAGCCCCAGCATTTT. The chain is built from TRBV6-4 and TRBJ1-5; D may be TRBD1 (5 bases). Germline CDR1 reads MRHNA; CDR2 reads SNTAGT. V lost 6 bases to trimming and J lost 2 bases, with 17 bases between them. The CDR3 is 16 amino acids.